This is a list of T cell receptor beta chains from one sample in a study of OX40 agonist ivuxolimab in advanced cancers. Sequenced by immunoSEQ multiplex PCR; TCRdb stores in-frame clones only, minus some. The sample carries tens of thousands of clones, roughly nine tenths recorded once. The source was CD4+ or CD8+ T cells sorted from blood, collected in a trial of the OX40 agonist ivuxolimab. The receptors derive from an adult with an advanced solid tumor such as melanoma, head and neck, liver or kidney cancer. Both conserved end residues are part of each CDR3. Clone size appears in some rows only: once, few, many, or a class for an expanded clone.

clone size	V gene	J gene	CDR3 length	CDR3 protein
few	TRBV29-1	TRBJ1-2	12	CSVHDWVQGYTF
-	TRBV29-1	TRBJ2-1	13	CSVVVTSLNEQFF
-	TRBV7-9	TRBJ1-2	13	CASSLVLRHGYTF
-	TRBV9	TRBJ2-7	15	CASSVEGTSSYEQYF
-	TRBV28	TRBJ2-7	15	CASSLSPGYSYEQYF
-	TRBV7-9	TRBJ2-2	18	CASSLFPPTGEDTGELFF
-	TRBV6-6	TRBJ1-5	13	CASSTGGSQPQHF
-	TRBV27	TRBJ2-3	14	CASSLSMGGDTQYF
-	TRBV9	TRBJ2-3	13	CASSAPRGDTQYF
-	TRBV9	TRBJ1-1	17	CASSHNREGLRGTEAFF
once	TRBV27	TRBJ2-7	13	CASSITQGAEQYF
-	TRBV30	TRBJ2-7	14	CACTGAGVDYEQYF
-	TRBV27	TRBJ1-6	13	CASSLSGRSPLHF
-	TRBV28	TRBJ2-7	16	CASSFRMKGQTYEQYF
-	TRBV29-1	TRBJ2-1	14	CSVPRGVKVNEQFF
-	TRBV10-3	TRBJ1-1	14	CAISARTGGLEAFF
-	TRBV19	TRBJ2-1	13	CASSIGTPGEQFF
once	TRBV5-5	TRBJ1-1	16	CASSLAFLGGGTEAFF
-	TRBV4-1	TRBJ2-2	14	CAGAFKEGTGELFF
-	TRBV27	TRBJ2-3	19	CASSFGLAGGPDLTDTQYF
few	TRBV6-4	TRBJ2-4	15	CASSVSSGGSAIQYF
-	TRBV4-1	TRBJ1-6	16	CASSQPRTGNDSPLHF
-	TRBV2	TRBJ2-3	17	CASSEAREGVTTDTQYF
once	TRBV10-2	TRBJ2-7	13	CASTRTGQYEQYF
once	TRBV7-9	TRBJ1-5	14	CASSREGVHQPQHF
-	TRBV4-1	TRBJ2-1	14	CASSQDGAYNEQFF
-	TRBV4-1	TRBJ2-1	19	CASSQEGLLAGATHNEQFF
-	TRBV28	TRBJ1-1	14	CASSTGHPNTEAFF
-	TRBV4-1	TRBJ1-2	17	CASSQDIRTGYGYGYTF
-	TRBV12-5	TRBJ1-2	15	CASGFNTGKAYGYTF
-	TRBV9	TRBJ1-1	15	CASSVEDRLNTEAFF
once	TRBV19	TRBJ1-1	13	CASRPGGNTEAFF
-	TRBV30	TRBJ1-5	14	CAWNNGQGAEPQHF
-	TRBV19	TRBJ1-5	15	CASSIGPGIYQPQHF
-	TRBV19	TRBJ1-2	12	CASRAPGYGYTF
-	TRBV4-1	TRBJ2-2	13	CASSQVTTGELFF
-	TRBV28	TRBJ2-2	15	CASSLLGQGTGELFF
-	TRBV4-3	TRBJ2-1	15	CASSQGTSLNDEQFF
-	TRBV6-1	TRBJ1-4	15	CASRQADRRNEKLFF
-	TRBV9	TRBJ1-3	17	CASSPTQGQGAGNTIYF
-	TRBV9	TRBJ2-1	16	CASSPPPIGSYNEQFF
-	TRBV7-2	TRBJ2-1	13	CASERVSYNEQFF